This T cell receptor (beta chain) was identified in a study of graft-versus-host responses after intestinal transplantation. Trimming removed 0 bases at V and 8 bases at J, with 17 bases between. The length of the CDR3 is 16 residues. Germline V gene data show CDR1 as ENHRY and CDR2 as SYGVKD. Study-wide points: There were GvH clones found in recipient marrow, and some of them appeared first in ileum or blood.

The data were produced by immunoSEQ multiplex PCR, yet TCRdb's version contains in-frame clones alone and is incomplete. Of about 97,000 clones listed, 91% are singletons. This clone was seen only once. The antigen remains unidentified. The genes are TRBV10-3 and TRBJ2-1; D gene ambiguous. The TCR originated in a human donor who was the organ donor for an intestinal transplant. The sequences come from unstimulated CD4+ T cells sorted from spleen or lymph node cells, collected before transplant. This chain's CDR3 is CAISESSLYPRHEQFF. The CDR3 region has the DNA TGTGCCATCAGTGAGTCGAGCTTGTACCCGCGGCATGAGCAGTTCTTC.